This paragraph covers one T cell receptor beta chain sequence. Its cognate antigen has yet to be identified. Per-base qualities were not stored, and no clone one base away is much larger. V and J are truncated by 3 bases and 5 bases respectively, leaving an intervening sequence of 11 bases. CDR1 and CDR2 (LNHNV, YYDKDF) derive from the germline V gene (reference sequence). Its CDR3 holds 13 amino acids, cysteine through phenylalanine. Left in the record is the CDR3 DNA by itself, 39 bases read in frame from the first base. CD8 naive samples were obtained by positive selection for CCR7 among CD45RO-negative cells, yielding a CD45RA+CCR7+ population from which TemRA cells were excluded. Donors were healthy HIV-negative adults with no recently reported acute infections or vaccinations. Only Caucasian adults living in Nashville, Tennessee, USA were represented among the donors. Blood was collected by leukapheresis, and PBMCs were isolated by Ficoll-Histopaque density gradient centrifugation and then cryopreserved in liquid nitrogen vapor phase. Purity and quantity of every magnetically sorted T cell population were checked by analytical flow cytometry. From each sorted fraction, genomic DNA was isolated and quantified by UV absorbance on a Nanodrop 2000c.

TCR CDR3 regions were amplified from genomic DNA by multiplex PCR using the deep immunoSEQ assay. Extracted genomic DNA from each cell subset was distributed evenly across all wells of several immunoSEQ 96-well plates, and each plate was treated as a replicate. Each replicate PCR for sorted subsets received around 210 ng genomic DNA, equal to about 30,000 T cell genomes. The purified libraries were quantified using a Qubit 3.0 fluorometer, sized with a Bioanalyzer 2100, and then quantified again using the KAPA Library Quantification kit. Every immunoSEQ 96-well plate was sequenced on a separate single-read 150-cycle Illumina NextSeq 550 flow cell. Concerning the study's data processing: Because only junctional sequences without quality scores were contained in the immunoSEQ output, filtering matching that applied to full-length reads could not be performed. Sequences were annotated with PyIR, a Python wrapper for IgBLAST v1.9, using IMGT germline references to assign V/J genes and CDR3. Reads with weak V/J assignments (E-value above 1e-6), missing CDR3, stop codons, out-of-frame junctions, or ambiguous translated residues were removed. V3J clonotypes were defined as sequences sharing an identical inferred V gene, J gene, and CDR3 amino acid sequence. Percentage overlap between repertoires was calculated by dividing the number of shared unique clonotypes by the size of the smaller repertoire. RTK rarefaction, the Chao1 estimator, and Recon v2.1 estimates of unobserved clonotypes were used to assess repertoire richness. For all TCRbeta clonotypes obtained by the gDNA method from a few donors, generation probabilities were computed with OLGA. TCRdb re-hosts the immuneACCESS table, in-frame sequences only. Its copies lack some clones; in the studies checked, an unresolved V gene accounts for under half of them, and the cause for the rest is not known. The V and J calls and clone size come from that table; D and trimming were worked out from the DNA. The sample table lists some 630,000 clones, roughly 96% of them with a count of one. The top ten clones comprise roughly 0.1% of the sample.

This entry belongs to a study of shared clonotypes between healthy human individuals (dated by TCRdb to the early 2020s). As for the study more broadly: The cohort comprised a couple of women and a few men aged 18 to 49 years. Per donor, three plates each were used for CD4 naive and CD4 memory, two for CD8 naive, and one for CD8 memory. Different laboratories and diverse techniques were used to prepare libraries and sequence TCR repertoires, to increase sequencing depth and limit assay-specific biases. To estimate repertoire size and how much clonotype sharing occurs between individuals, the study deeply sequenced the blood TCR repertoires of about 5 healthy adults. Between about 0.94 and 10 billion PBMCs per donor were obtained by leukapheresis. The study at large found these results: Pairwise subsampling indicated that sequencing depth was expected to affect the degree of clonotype sharing among donors. Sharing across several donors was observed for about 4.8% of naive CD4, about 3.2% of naive CD8, 2% to 2.5% of memory CD4, and roughly 0.4% of memory CD8 clonotypes. Estimated clonotype richness was generally larger for naive than for memory subsets. Because the study included only a small number of donors, the genetic and exposure-history diversity represented was limited. Compared with non-shared clonotypes, clonotypes shared by all four sorted-subset donors had higher generation probabilities. Rarefaction of sorted-subset datasets indicated incomplete sequencing despite the large sequencing depth. Sampling was restricted to blood, and TCR repertoires in tissues likely differ from the TCR repertoires found in blood.

The TCR originated in a woman under 40 in good health. The sequenced material came from naive CD8+ T cells sorted from blood. Sample cell subset or site, as interpreted from the label and publication: CD45RA+CCR7+. The chain uses TRBV15 and TRBJ2-7; the D gene is unclear. The DNA sequence follows: TGTGCCACCAGCAGCCTAGTATATGACGAGCAGTACTTC. This codes for CATSSLVYDEQYF.